The 6 T cell receptor beta chains presented below share a single source sample, sequenced in a study of naive and memory T cell subsets. Two oligonucleotides, mixed equimolar, formed the beta constant-region primer covering TRBC1 and TRBC2. Nested alpha and beta constant-region primers with the SP2 primer drove four PCR rounds on ligated cDNA. TCRdb re-called the UMI-ligation and nested PCR reads through MiXCR, storing one row per CDR3 protein. The table shows 150,000 or so distinct CDR3 sequences, with roughly 22% occurring only once. Study-wide results and caveats: Especially in CD8 cells, naive repertoires contained a few larger clonotypes, possibly CD45RA-re-expressing memory cells.

These receptors are not linked to any known antigen. Specimen: naive CD4+ T cells from blood. These receptors were obtained from a human donor in good health.

A few counts support this clonotype. This rearrangement joins TRBV20-1 to TRBJ1-2; possibly TRBD1 for D (5 bases). Germline V gene lookup returns CDR1 DFQATT and CDR2 SNEGSKA (reference sequence). The germline V and J ends were trimmed by 0 bases and 5 bases, with 22 bases remaining between them. This CDR3 comprises 17 residues. CDR3: CSARDLAPGLKAYGYTF. CDR3 nucleotide sequence: TGCAGTGCTAGAGATCTGGCCCCGGGACTCAAAGCTTATGGCTACACCTTC.

Many counts were recorded for this clonotype. The gene calls are TRBV28 and TRBJ1-1; D gene unclear. Germline loops: CDR1 MDHEN, CDR2 SYDVKM. Between the trimmed V and J ends, which lost 8 bases and 4 bases, there was a span of 20 bases. The CDR3 is 15 residues long. CDR3 amino acids: CASAFGGARVTEAFF. CDR3 nucleotide sequence: TGTGCCAGCGCCTTTGGCGGAGCACGGGTCACTGAAGCTTTCTTT.

This clonotype was seen a handful of times. The chain links TRBV6-5 to TRBJ2-4; TRBD1 aligns across 8 bases. The V and J ends lost 6 bases and 0 bases, in that order; junction bases with no gene match: 19. The CDR3 extends over 20 amino acids. CDR1 MNHEY and CDR2 SVGAGI come from the germline V gene. The CDR3 is CASRRSSPDRAHLAKNIQYF. The CDR3 bases are TGTGCCAGCAGAAGAAGCTCCCCGGACAGGGCTCATTTAGCCAAAAACATTCAGTACTTC.

This chain uses TRBV6-6 with TRBJ1-5, with D hard to call. CDR1 and CDR2 (germline): MNHNY, SVGAGI (reference sequence). V lost 5 bases, J lost 15 bases, and 14 bases lay in between. The length of the CDR3 is 11 residues. DNA for the CDR3: TGTGCCAGCAGTGCCAACATGATGTCGCATTTT. Residues: CASSANMMSHF.

The rearrangement joins TRBV4-1 to TRBJ1-1; D is possibly TRBD1 (6 bases). The germline V gene has CDR1 MGHRA and CDR2 YSYEKL. V shed 4 bases and J shed 0 bases, with 15 bases lying between them. CDR3 length: 16 amino acids. The CDR3 bases are TGCGCCAGCAGCCCCCGACAGGTAATCATGAACACTGAAGCTTTCTTT. The encoded protein is CASSPRQVIMNTEAFF.

This clonotype occurred a few times. The rearrangement joins TRBV30 to TRBJ2-3; 9 positions agree with TRBD1. The junction had 9 bases not matched to a gene; V was cut back by 4 bases and J by 4 bases. The CDR3 has 15 amino acids. Looked up from germline, CDR1 is GTSNPN and CDR2 is SVGIG (reference sequence). The CDR3: CAWTWTGVRPDTQYF. The CDR3 nucleotides read TGTGCCTGGACCTGGACAGGGGTCCGCCCAGATACGCAGTATTTT.